The clone carrying this T cell receptor (beta chain) was seen a few times. The germline CDR1 and CDR2 sequences are LNHNV and YYDKDF (reference sequence). V shed 1 base and J shed 4 bases, with 5 bases lying between them. This CDR3 has 12 amino acids. This entry comes from a study of T-cell reconstitution after alpha-beta-depleted transplantation in children. Molecular barcoding with unique molecular identifiers was used for the TCRbeta library. TCRdb reprocessed the PCR reads with MiXCR, giving one entry per CDR3 protein. Altogether about 540,000 distinct CDR3 sequences are present, about a sixth being singletons, with the ten largest covering 3% to 4%.

The sample consisted of PBMCs from the stem cell graft donor, taken from the stem cell graft. This TCR came from a human donor who donated a stem cell graft to a child with acute lymphoblastic leukemia. The chain couples TRBV15 to TRBJ2-7, with no clear D. CDR3 coding DNA: TGTGCCACCAGCAGAGGAGCTTACGAGCAGTACTTC. Amino acid sequence: CATSRGAYEQYF.